Below, 20 T cell receptor beta chains from the same sample are listed, as sequenced in a study of T cells in tuberculosis. Thawed, overnight-rested PBMC were stained with GMM-loaded CD1B tetramer, viability dye and anti-CD3, then sorted. The CD1B tetramers carried C32 glucose monomycolate purified from Rhodococcus equi. Data came from immunoSEQ multiplex PCR; TCRdb stores just in-frame clones and leaves some out. The profile shows 85,000 to 100,000 clones, more than 75% of them singletons. The sequencing sample was made of CD1b-GMM tetramer-negative cells sorted from PBMCs. The origin of the receptors is an adult woman with latent tuberculosis.

This chain links TRBV19 with TRBJ1-1; D uncertain. This CDR3 is built from 14 residues. Per germline, CDR1 LNHDA and CDR2 SQIVND (reference sequence). With 6 bases removed from V and 0 bases from J, the gap between germline ends came to 11 bases. This chain's CDR3 is CASREDGMNTEAFF. CDR3 nucleotides: TGTGCCAGTAGGGAGGACGGGATGAACACTGAAGCTTTCTTT.

This chain uses TRBV5-6 with TRBJ1-1, with 9 bases identical to TRBD1. Germline V CDR1 and CDR2: SGHDT, YYEEEE. The V segment lost 4 bases and the J segment 4 bases; nucleotides outside the gene matches: 5. CDR3 length: 14 residues. The CDR3 loop is CASSLQGAFTEAFF. The CDR3, as DNA: TGTGCCAGCAGCCTACAGGGGGCCTTCACTGAAGCTTTCTTT. Filled out from reference TRBV5-6 and TRBJ1-1, the complete variable domain reads DAGVTQSPTHLIKTRGQQVTLRCSPKSGHDTVSWYQQALGQGPQFIFQYYEEEERQRGNFPDRFSGHQFPNYSSELNVNALLLGDSALYLCASSLQGAFTEAFFGQGTRLTVV.

V gene TRBV6-5 combines with J gene TRBJ2-3, with 11 bases that match TRBD1. The CDR3 is 16 amino acids. The germline CDR1 and CDR2 sequences are MNHEY and SVGAGI. J lost 4 bases, V lost 0 bases, and 3 bases had no gene match. In DNA, the CDR3 is TGTGCCAGCAGTTACTCTCCGGGACAGGGGGCAGATACGCAGTATTTT. Translated: CASSYSPGQGADTQYF.

The V and J genes are TRBV5-1 and TRBJ2-1, with TRBD2 identical over 8 bases. The CDR3 extends over 17 amino acids. J gave up 10 bases and V 2 bases, and 17 bases lay outside the gene matches. Germline V gene data show CDR1 as SGHRS and CDR2 as YFSETQ. The CDR3 DNA follows: TGCGCCAGCAGCTTCGGTCTAGGTCGGGGGGGCCAGCAGGAGCAGTTCTTC. Amino acid sequence: CASSFGLGRGGQQEQFF.

This clone appeared a few times. The chain is built from TRBV14 and TRBJ1-3; D is unclear. V gave up 0 bases and J gave up 7 bases, with 4 bases separating them. Per germline, CDR1 SGHDN and CDR2 FVKESK. The length of the CDR3 is 12 residues. CDR3: CASSQERNTIYF. DNA for the CDR3: TGTGCCAGCAGCCAAGAGAGGAACACCATATATTTT.

This sequence joins TRBV9 and TRBJ2-3; 8 nucleotides match TRBD2. The CDR3 sequence is 17 residues long. CDR1 is SGDLS, CDR2 YYNGEE, per germline. The V gene end was trimmed by 4 bases and the J gene end by 8 bases; junction bases not matched to a gene: 18. The CDR3 bases are TGTGCCAGCAGCTTGCTACCGGGACTAGACAAGAGGGGTACGCAGTATTTT. Translation gives CASSLLPGLDKRGTQYF.

The chain combines TRBV27 with TRBJ1-6; 11 nucleotides match TRBD1. The CDR3 runs 17 residues. The V gene's germline CDR1 is MNHEY and CDR2 SMNVEV (reference sequence). The trim removed 5 bases at V and 9 bases at J, leaving 12 bases unmatched. In DNA form, the CDR3 reads TGTGCCAGCAGTGGAACCGGGACAGGGGGACTTGGTTCACCCCTCCACTTT. Translated, it gives CASSGTGTGGLGSPLHF.

The chain combines TRBV14 with TRBJ2-3; 10 nucleotides agree with TRBD2. This CDR3 has 16 amino acids. After removal of 4 bases from V and 4 bases from J, the junction contained 8 bases not matched to a gene. Germline V lookup: CDR1 SGHDN, CDR2 FVKESK. In nucleotides, the CDR3 is TGTGCCAGCAGCCGGGGACTAGCGAACACCGCAGATACGCAGTATTTT. This codes for CASSRGLANTADTQYF.

This chain links TRBV29-1 with TRBJ1-1; D not resolved. CDR3 size: 13 residues. Trimming pared 4 bases from V and 6 bases from J, leaving 15 bases between. In germline, CDR1 is SQVTM, CDR2 ANQGSEA. CDR3 loop: CSVVGITSPEAFF. CDR3 nucleotides: TGCAGCGTTGTCGGTATCACGTCCCCTGAAGCTTTCTTT.

The chain is built from TRBV5-1 and TRBJ1-6; 9 nucleotides line up with TRBD1. V shed 2 bases, J shed 6 bases, and the junction held 6 bases outside the gene matches. CDR3 length: 16 amino acids. Germline CDR1 SGHRS, CDR2 YFSETQ. CDR3 sequence: CASSLGQGFGNSPLHF. For the CDR3, the DNA is TGCGCCAGCAGCTTAGGACAGGGGTTTGGTAATTCACCCCTCCACTTT.

The V gene is TRBV11-2, the J gene TRBJ1-3; D unresolved. Germline CDR1 SGHAT, CDR2 FQNNGV. The V and J ends lost 2 bases and 3 bases respectively, with 11 bases between them. CDR3 length: 15 residues. The CDR3, as DNA: TGTGCCAGCAGCTTACCCCTTCTATATGGAAACACCATATATTTT. This codes for CASSLPLLYGNTIYF.

J is TRBJ1-5 and V is TRBV19; TRBD1 aligns across 7 bases. Germline V CDR1 and CDR2: LNHDA, SQIVND (reference sequence). V lost 0 bases and J lost 5; bases outside the gene matches: 7. This CDR3 spans 16 amino acids. CDR3 in amino acids: CASSIDRAGGHQPQHF. In nucleotides, the CDR3 is TGTGCCAGTAGTATAGATCGGGCAGGGGGGCATCAGCCCCAGCATTTT.

J is TRBJ2-5 and V is TRBV27, with D maybe TRBD2 (6 bases). V was shortened by 8 bases and J by 5 bases, with 15 bases between the two germline ends. The CDR3 sequence is 13 residues long. Germline V gene sequence: CDR1 MNHEY, CDR2 SMNVEV (reference sequence). The CDR3 nucleotides are TGTGCCAGCGGGGCCTCCCGGGGGGAGACCCAGTACTTC. This sequence encodes CASGASRGETQYF.

V gene TRBV30 combines with J gene TRBJ1-1; D gene uncertain. Trimming shortened V by 0 bases and J by 1 base, and 18 bases separated the two germline ends. Per germline, CDR1 GTSNPN and CDR2 SVGIG (reference sequence). CDR3 length equals 17 residues. CDR3 sequence reads: CAWSVKFQAGRNTEAFF. The CDR3, as DNA: TGTGCCTGGAGTGTAAAATTTCAGGCAGGCCGGAACACTGAAGCTTTCTTT.

In the case of this clone: One end of the junction does not line up with germline, which may come from a read error. At the DNA level, this CDR3 is encoded by other sequences in the same sample as well. The chain joins TRBV6-6 to TRBJ1-2, with TRBD1 identical over 9 bases. The CDR3 is 16 residues long. Germline V gene sequence: CDR1 MNHNY, CDR2 SVGAGI (reference sequence). CDR3 sequence (DNA): TGCGCCAGCAGTTACATTGGGACAGGGTCTAACTATGGCTACACCTTC. Translated: CASSYIGTGSNYGYTF.

J is TRBJ1-3 and V is TRBV23-1; TRBD1 aligns across 7 bases. TRBV23-1 is an ORF, and what it does is uncertain. V lost 8 bases to trimming and J lost 0 bases; unmatched junction nucleotides: 13. There are 17 residues in the CDR3. The CDR3 DNA reads TGCGCCAGCCAACACTCCGGGACAGCACTCTCTGGAAACACCATATATTTT. It yields the protein CASQHSGTALSGNTIYF.

This sequence joins TRBV27 and TRBJ2-1, with 8 nucleotides matching TRBD1. Germline values: CDR1 MNHEY, CDR2 SMNVEV (reference sequence). The CDR3 length is 15 residues. The ends lost 6 bases at V and 9 bases at J; junction bases unmatched: 13. The chain's CDR3 is CASSRVGQVVIEQFF. The CDR3 coding sequence is TGTGCCAGCAGCCGGGTGGGACAGGTTGTAATTGAGCAGTTCTTC.

The CDR3 loop reads CASSLEAGGLIEQYF. In DNA, the CDR3 is TGTGCCAGCAGCTTAGAGGCGGGGGGGCTTATCGAGCAGTACTTC. This chain links TRBV7-2 with TRBJ2-7; 9 bases fit TRBD2. J gave up 6 bases and V 1 base, and 7 bases lay outside the gene matches. CDR1 and CDR2 from the germline V gene are SGHTA and FQGNSA. This CDR3 is 15 amino acids long.

V usage is TRBV7-9 and J usage is TRBJ2-1; 9 bases are shared with TRBD2. Trimming cost V 5 bases and J 8 bases; bases outside gene matches: 10. CDR1 is SEHNR, CDR2 FQNEAQ, per germline (reference sequence). The CDR3 loop spans 15 amino acids. CDR3 region: CASSPAGGLGDEQFF. CDR3 nucleotide sequence: TGTGCCAGCAGCCCGGCGGGGGGGCTGGGCGATGAGCAGTTCTTC.

V usage is TRBV5-1 and J usage is TRBJ1-2, with a possible D match to TRBD1 (5 bases). Looked up from germline, CDR1 is SGHRS and CDR2 is YFSETQ. V lost 4 bases, J lost 5 bases, and 18 bases lay in between. This CDR3 spans 15 amino acids. In DNA, the CDR3 is TGCGCCAGCAGCCCGGATGGGGCCCCTCTATATGGCTACACCTTC. It specifies CASSPDGAPLYGYTF.